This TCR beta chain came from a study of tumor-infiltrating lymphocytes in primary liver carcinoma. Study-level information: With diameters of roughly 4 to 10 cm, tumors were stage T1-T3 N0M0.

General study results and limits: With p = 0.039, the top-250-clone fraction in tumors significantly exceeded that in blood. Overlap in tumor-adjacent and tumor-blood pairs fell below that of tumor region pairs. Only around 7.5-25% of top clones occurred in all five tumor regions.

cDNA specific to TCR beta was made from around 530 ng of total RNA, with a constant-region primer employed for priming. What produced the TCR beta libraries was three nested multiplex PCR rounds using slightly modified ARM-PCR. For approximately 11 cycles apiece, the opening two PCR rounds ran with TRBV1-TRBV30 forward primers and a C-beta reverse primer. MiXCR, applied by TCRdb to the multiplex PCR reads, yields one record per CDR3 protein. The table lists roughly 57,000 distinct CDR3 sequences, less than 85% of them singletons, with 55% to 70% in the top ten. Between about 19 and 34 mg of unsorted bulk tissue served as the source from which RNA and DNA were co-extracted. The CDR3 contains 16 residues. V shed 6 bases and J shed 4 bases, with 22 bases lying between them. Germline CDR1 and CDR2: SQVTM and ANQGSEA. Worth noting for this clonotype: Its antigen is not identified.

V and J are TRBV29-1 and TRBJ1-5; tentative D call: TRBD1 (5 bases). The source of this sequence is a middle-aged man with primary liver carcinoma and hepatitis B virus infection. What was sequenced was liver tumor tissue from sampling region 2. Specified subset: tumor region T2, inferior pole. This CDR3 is CSVQSGPAGGNQPQHF. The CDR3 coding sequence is TGCAGCGTCCAGTCAGGGCCAGCCGGAGGGAATCAGCCCCAGCATTTT.